Reported below is one T cell receptor (beta chain). The sample is drawn from a study of blood T cell repertoires in COVID-19. Study information: COVID-19 samples from acute and convalescent phases originated in the United States, Italy and Spain.

V was clipped by 3 bases and J by 3 bases, with 15 bases between them. This CDR3 region has 16 residues. From germline, CDR1 is MDHEN and CDR2 SYDVKM. Original analysis: It was from reference gene primer amplification that nucleated cell counts were estimated. The protocol was immunoSEQ multiplex PCR, while the TCRdb copy is restricted to in-frame clones and leaves out a portion. That table furnishes V, J and clone size, whereas the DNA furnished D and trimming. The sample has around 150,000 clones, 65% to 80% seen once. This chain links TRBV28 with TRBJ2-1, with D maybe TRBD1 (7 bases). The sequence was collected from a man aged 60 to 75 with acute or convalescent COVID-19. The sample comprised peripheral blood. CDR3 sequence reads: CASSLGQGGSYNEQFF. As DNA, the CDR3 is TGTGCCAGCAGTTTGGGGCAGGGGGGCAGCTACAATGAGCAGTTCTTC.